The text below deals with one T cell receptor (beta chain). The antigen remains unidentified. Using immunoSEQ multiplex PCR, the repertoire was profiled, and TCRdb retains in-frame clones only, with some absent. The sample lists around 190,000 clones; around nine tenths were seen once. The source of the sample is a study of T cell responses to AZD1222 COVID-19 vaccine. General study points: Only 5 to 7 AZD1222 recipients tested seropositive at baseline. There were mostly white British donors and more females than males, and clonal diversity was possibly underestimated.

The sequence was collected from an adult who received the AZD1222 COVID-19 vaccine. The source material was peripheral blood, sampled 28 days after the second AZD1222 dose.

The CDR3 is CASSSSRAENTGELFF. Here the CDR3 DNA reads TGTGCCAGCAGCTCGAGCCGGGCCGAGAACACCGGGGAGCTGTTTTTT. The chain links TRBV5-5 to TRBJ2-2; D not resolved. Per the germline V gene, CDR1 is SGHKS and CDR2 is YYEKEE (reference sequence). Trimming removed 3 bases from V and 1 base from J, with 13 bases in between. The CDR3 sequence is 16 residues long.